The 29 T cell receptor beta chains reported below all come from one sample, sequenced in a study of blood T cell repertoires in COVID-19. TCRdb's copy holds only in-frame clones and misses some; the assay was immunoSEQ multiplex PCR. The table shows 130,000 to 150,000 clones, with more than 75% occurring only once. The sequenced material came from peripheral blood. The source of these receptors is a man between 50 and 59 years old who had recovered from COVID-19.

The J gene is TRBJ2-1, the V gene TRBV13; the D gene is possibly TRBD1 (7 bases). Germline V lookup: CDR1 PRHDT, CDR2 FYEKMQ (reference sequence). V was pared by 0 bases and J by 4 bases, with 10 bases between. The CDR3 extends over 15 amino acids. CDR3 in amino acids: CASSLGQGTYNEQFF. The CDR3 DNA reads TGTGCCAGCAGCTTAGGACAGGGGACTTACAATGAGCAGTTCTTC.

This rearrangement joins TRBV5-4 to TRBJ2-3, with TRBD1 identical over 9 bases. J gave up 4 bases and V 4 bases, and 10 bases lay outside the gene matches. The germline V gene encodes CDR1 SGHNT and CDR2 YYREEE (reference sequence). This CDR3 comprises 16 residues. The DNA for the CDR3 is TGTGCCAGCAGCACTATTTTGGACAGGGGACCAGATACGCAGTATTTT. Amino acids: CASSTILDRGPDTQYF.

This clone was seen just once. This sequence joins TRBV6-5 and TRBJ1-2, with 12 bases that match TRBD1. The germline V gene has CDR1 MNHEY and CDR2 SVGAGI. The CDR3 has 14 amino acids. Trimming at V came to 8 bases and at J to 4 bases, leaving 5 bases not matched to a gene. CDR3 sequence: CASSAGQGAYGYTF. The DNA of the CDR3 is TGTGCCAGCTCGGCGGGACAGGGGGCCTATGGCTACACCTTC.

This clone was counted once. The rearrangement uses TRBV18 and TRBJ1-5; unclear D gene. The CDR3 runs to 13 residues. Germline assignment: CDR1 KGHSH and CDR2 LQKENI. With 5 bases removed from V and 5 bases from J, the gap between germline ends came to 10 bases. The CDR3 DNA sequence: TGTGCCAGCTCAAGCGGGTGGGATCAGCCCCAGCATTTT. This translates into CASSSGWDQPQHF.

This clone was observed once. The chain joins TRBV7-9 to TRBJ2-7; D may be TRBD2 (5 bases). The germline gives CDR1 SEHNR, CDR2 FQNEAQ (reference sequence). The CDR3 runs 14 residues. Trimming removed 3 bases at V and 2 bases at J, with 11 bases between. CDR3 amino acids: CASSFQGLPYEQYF. DNA of the CDR3: TGTGCCAGCAGCTTCCAAGGACTTCCCTACGAGCAGTACTTC. Using reference TRBV7-9 and TRBJ2-7 for the parts outside the CDR3, the full variable domain is DTGVSQNPRHKITKRGQNVTFRCDPISEHNRLYWYRQTLGQGPEFLTYFQNEAQLEKSRLLSDRFSAERPKGSFSTLEIQRTEQGDSAMYLCASSFQGLPYEQYFGPGTRLTVT.

This chain connects TRBV6-5 to TRBJ2-7; 8 bases line up with TRBD2. CDR1 is MNHEY and CDR2 is SVGAGI in the germline V gene. V shed 3 bases and J 5 bases; nucleotides not matched to a gene: 12. CDR3 length: 16 amino acids. In DNA, the CDR3 is TGTGCCAGCAGTTATAAGGGGAGCGGGGGCCGGAACGAGCAGTACTTC. Its protein is CASSYKGSGGRNEQYF.

The rearrangement joins TRBV3-1 (or the pseudogene TRBV3-2) to TRBJ2-3; 10 positions agree with TRBD2. The V gene end was trimmed by 3 bases and the J gene end by 4 bases; junction bases not matched to a gene: 7. The CDR3 contains 16 residues. Germline V gives CDR1 LGHDT, CDR2 YNNKEL (reference sequence). In nucleotides, the CDR3 is TGTGCCAGCAGCCACCCAGCGGGGGGGAACCCAGATACGCAGTATTTT. It is translated as CASSHPAGGNPDTQYF.

The CDR3 bases are TGTGCCAGCTCACCACCGGTCCGGGGAATCTCCTACGAGCAGTACTTC. This translates into CASSPPVRGISYEQYF. The rearrangement uses TRBV18 and TRBJ2-7, with TRBD2 as a possible D gene (5 bases). The CDR3 spans 16 residues. Per germline, CDR1 KGHSH and CDR2 LQKENI. V was shortened by 0 bases and J by 0 bases, with 12 bases between the two germline ends. Combining the CDR3 with reference TRBV18 and TRBJ2-7 gives the whole variable domain NAGVMQNPRHLVRRRGQEARLRCSPMKGHSHVYWYRQLPEEGLKFMVYLQKENIIDESGMPKERFSAEFPKEGPSILRIQQVVRGDSAAYFCASSPPVRGISYEQYFGPGTRLTVT.

The rearrangement joins TRBV5-1 to TRBJ1-2; 8 nucleotides match TRBD1. This CDR3 contains 21 residues. Looked up from germline, CDR1 is SGHRS and CDR2 is YFSETQ. V lost 0 bases to trimming and J lost 1 base; unmatched junction nucleotides: 20. The CDR3 loop is CASSLGDTDRGFRPSNYGYTF. CDR3 coding DNA: TGCGCCAGCAGCTTGGGCGATACCGACAGGGGCTTTCGTCCTAGTAACTATGGCTACACCTTC.

This chain joins TRBV7-3 and TRBJ2-7; tentatively, D is TRBD2 (5 bases). Trimming cost V 2 bases and J 4 bases, with 15 bases left between them. The CDR3 is made up of 15 amino acids. In germline, CDR1 is SGHTA, CDR2 FQGTGA. The CDR3 nucleotides read TGTGCCAGCAGCTTATTCACGGACGGCGGGTACGAGCAGTACTTC. Translated, it gives CASSLFTDGGYEQYF.

The chain has TRBV3-1 (or the pseudogene TRBV3-2) and TRBJ1-1; tentatively, D is TRBD1 (6 bases). V lost 4 bases and J lost 1, with 16 bases in between. The CDR3 loop spans 16 amino acids. The germline V gene has CDR1 LGHDT and CDR2 YNNKEL (reference sequence). The CDR3 loop reads CASSPGSGGRNTEAFF. CDR3 DNA sequence: TGTGCCAGCAGCCCTGGCAGTGGGGGCCGGAACACTGAAGCTTTCTTT.

This chain's CDR3 is CAWSALRTGLGYTF. The CDR3 coding sequence is TGTGCCTGGAGTGCTTTGCGGACAGGACTCGGCTACACCTTC. V gene TRBV30 combines with J gene TRBJ1-2, with 7 bases matching TRBD1. The germline CDR1 and CDR2 sequences are GTSNPN and SVGIG (reference sequence). The J segment lost 8 bases and the V segment lost 1 base, leaving 10 bases of the junction unmatched. This CDR3 comprises 14 residues.

The CDR3 DNA reads TGTGCCGCTCACAGGGGACCCGGATCACCCCTCCACTTT. It yields the protein CAAHRGPGSPLHF. The genes are TRBV30 and TRBJ1-6, with 7 positions matching TRBD1. The germline V gene encodes CDR1 GTSNPN and CDR2 SVGIG (reference sequence). Trimming at V came to 8 bases and at J to 10 bases, leaving 11 bases not matched to a gene. CDR3 length: 13 residues.

Notes on this clone: Other DNA sequences in this specimen translate into the identical CDR3. CDR3 residues: CASSLGAGLEETQYF. In DNA, the CDR3 is TGCGCCAGCAGCTTGGGGGCAGGGCTAGAAGAGACCCAGTACTTC. This chain joins TRBV5-1 and TRBJ2-5; D is possibly TRBD1 (5 bases). Germline CDR1 and CDR2: SGHRS and YFSETQ. The CDR3 contains 15 residues. V was trimmed by 0 bases and J by 3 bases, leaving 12 bases between them.

V is TRBV15 and J is TRBJ1-6; a possible D gene is TRBD1 (5 bases). The CDR3 runs 15 residues. V was trimmed by 0 bases and J by 10 bases, leaving 13 bases between them. Germline CDR1 LNHNV, CDR2 YYDKDF (reference sequence). The CDR3 DNA follows: TGTGCCACCAGCAGAGATCAGGGCATGGAGTCACCCCTCCACTTT. Translating it yields CATSRDQGMESPLHF.

The V and J genes are TRBV13 and TRBJ2-3; 12 bases align to TRBD2. V lost 4 bases to trimming and J lost 4 bases; unmatched junction nucleotides: 9. Germline V gene data show CDR1 as PRHDT and CDR2 as FYEKMQ (reference sequence). The CDR3 has 17 residues. DNA for the CDR3: TGTGCCAGCAGCTACCTCCTAGCGGGGGGGCCAGCAGATACGCAGTATTTT. This gives the protein CASSYLLAGGPADTQYF.

This clone was recorded a few times. The rearrangement uses TRBV6-5 and TRBJ1-3; D call uncertain. The CDR3 has 14 amino acids. V shed 2 bases and J shed 0 bases, with 5 bases lying between them. Germline CDR1 MNHEY, CDR2 SVGAGI. DNA for the CDR3: TGTGCCAGCAGTTACCATCCCTCTGGAAACACCATATATTTT. It yields the protein CASSYHPSGNTIYF.

The rearrangement links TRBV6-1 to TRBJ1-5, with TRBD1 as a possible D gene (6 bases). The germline V and J ends were trimmed by 2 bases and 3 bases, with 14 bases remaining between them. Per germline, CDR1 MNHNS and CDR2 SASEGT. The CDR3 is 16 residues long. The CDR3 reads CASSETLGTPNQPQHF. The CDR3, as DNA: TGTGCCAGCAGTGAAACCTTAGGGACACCCAATCAGCCCCAGCATTTT.

The rearrangement links TRBV10-3 to TRBJ1-1, with D possibly matching TRBD1 (5 bases). Trimming cost V 4 bases and J 1 base, with 10 bases left between them. From germline, CDR1 is ENHRY and CDR2 SYGVKD. The CDR3 has 14 amino acids. CDR3 DNA: TGTGCCATCAGTGGGACAACAGAGAACACTGAAGCTTTCTTT. Translating gives CAISGTTENTEAFF.

The chain is built from TRBV21-1 and TRBJ1-1. TRBV21-1 is a known pseudogene. CDR3 length equals 15 residues. The CDR3 is CASSKRGDVNTEAFF. The CDR3 DNA reads as TGTGCCAGCAGCAAAAGAGGTGACGTGAACACTGAAGCTTTCTTT.

The V gene is TRBV4-3, the J gene TRBJ1-3; 9 bases map to TRBD1. This CDR3 is built from 18 residues. V lost 0 bases and J lost 0; bases outside the gene matches: 6. CDR1 is LGHNA, CDR2 YSLEER, per germline. The CDR3 sequence: CASSQEPGTGFSGNTIYF. The CDR3 DNA follows: TGCGCCAGCAGCCAAGAACCCGGGACAGGGTTCTCTGGAAACACCATATATTTT.

The J gene is TRBJ2-7, the V gene TRBV25-1; the match to TRBD2 covers 8 bases. J lost 4 bases, V lost 2 bases, and 7 bases had no gene match. Germline loops: CDR1 MGHDK, CDR2 SYGVNS. This CDR3 is 15 amino acids long. The CDR3 DNA is TGTGCCAGCAGTGAAATCGGGGGGGCAGGTTACGAGCAGTACTTC. Residues: CASSEIGGAGYEQYF.

The chain couples TRBV18 to TRBJ1-2, with TRBD1 identical over 7 bases. Per the germline V gene, CDR1 is KGHSH and CDR2 is LQKENI. The CDR3 is 17 residues long. V trimming: 0 bases; J trimming: 2 bases; junction bases outside the gene matches: 9. CDR3 sequence: CASSPPNRDRLNYGYTF. The CDR3 bases are TGTGCCAGCTCACCACCCAATCGGGACAGATTAAACTATGGCTACACCTTC.

The chain joins TRBV5-4 to TRBJ1-5, with D maybe TRBD1 (6 bases). The germline gives CDR1 SGHNT, CDR2 YYREEE (reference sequence). CDR3 length: 14 residues. Trimming shortened V by 4 bases and J by 2 bases, and 10 bases separated the two germline ends. The CDR3 loop is CASSQDRGNQPQHF. The CDR3, as DNA: TGTGCCAGCAGCCAGGACAGAGGCAATCAGCCCCAGCATTTT.

This clone was found once. The chain has TRBV5-1 and TRBJ1-2; 8 bases are shared with TRBD1. In germline, CDR1 is SGHRS, CDR2 YFSETQ. V was clipped by 3 bases and J by 8 bases; unmatched bases: 6. This CDR3 is 13 amino acids long. The CDR3 loop is CASSSDRGGGYTF. As DNA, the CDR3 is TGCGCCAGCAGCTCCGACAGGGGAGGGGGCTACACCTTC.

The rearrangement uses TRBV10-2 and TRBJ1-3, with a weak D call TRBD1 (5 bases). The CDR3 is 18 amino acids. The V gene's germline CDR1 is WSHSY and CDR2 SAAADI. Trimming pared 0 bases from V and 0 bases from J, leaving 15 bases between. CDR3 protein: CASSESWGRSDSGNTIYF. In DNA form, the CDR3 reads TGCGCCAGCAGTGAGTCGTGGGGCCGTTCCGACTCTGGAAACACCATATATTTT.

This clone was counted only a few times. CDR3 protein: CASSAAGTGGNSPLHF. CDR3 DNA sequence: TGTGCCAGCAGTGCCGCCGGGACAGGGGGCAATTCACCCCTCCACTTT. The chain couples TRBV6-1 to TRBJ1-6, with 12 bases that match TRBD1. The junction had 5 bases not matched to a gene; V was cut back by 4 bases and J by 7 bases. Germline V gene data show CDR1 as MNHNS and CDR2 as SASEGT. The CDR3 is 16 amino acids.

Only a few counts were recorded for this clone. The chain carries TRBV6-2 or TRBV6-3 and TRBJ1-1; maybe TRBD1 (6 bases). V dropped 6 bases and J dropped 7 bases, with 12 bases sitting between them. The CDR3 is 12 residues long. Germline assignment: CDR1 MNHEY and CDR2 SVGEGT. CDR3 region: CASSLDSYEAFF. The CDR3 DNA is TGTGCCAGCAGCCTGGACAGTTATGAAGCTTTCTTT.

The rearrangement joins TRBV5-1 to TRBJ2-2; 8 nucleotides align to TRBD1. V lost 4 bases to trimming and J lost 1 base; unmatched junction nucleotides: 6. The CDR3 totals 16 residues. Germline CDR1 is SGHRS and CDR2 is YFSETQ. The CDR3 coding sequence is TGCGCCAGCAGCAGGACAGGGCATAAGAACACCGGGGAGCTGTTTTTT. Translated, it gives CASSRTGHKNTGELFF. The whole variable domain, filled in from reference TRBV5-1 and TRBJ2-2, reads KAGVTQTPRYLIKTRGQQVTLSCSPISGHRSVSWYQQTPGQGLQFLFEYFSETQRNKGNFPGRFSGRQFSNSRSEMNVSTLELGDSALYLCASSRTGHKNTGELFFGEGSRLTVL.